One sample yielded the 16 T cell receptor beta chains listed below, sequenced in a study of shared clonotypes between healthy human individuals. Data came from immunoSEQ multiplex PCR; TCRdb stores just in-frame clones and leaves some out. This sample has about 490,000 clones, with over 65% found just once. Source material: PBMCs. Receptors originate from a woman aged 40 to 50 in good health. Some clones in this sample may be carry-over from other donors' samples.

In DNA, the CDR3 is TGTGCCAGCAGCTTGCTGGGCAACTCCCTCCACTTT. This encodes CASSLLGNSLHF. This sequence joins TRBV6-6 and TRBJ1-6; D not resolved. Trimming removed 6 bases at V and 14 bases at J, with 14 bases between. The CDR3 sequence is 12 residues long. The germline V gene has CDR1 MNHNY and CDR2 SVGAGI (reference sequence).

The rearrangement links TRBV5-1 to TRBJ2-7; 10 bases agree with TRBD2. Germline V gene data show CDR1 as SGHRS and CDR2 as YFSETQ. The CDR3 covers 15 residues. The junction had 3 bases not matched to a gene; V was cut back by 0 bases and J by 3 bases. CDR3 in amino acids: CASSLGGTSVYEQYF. The CDR3 DNA reads TGCGCCAGCAGCTTGGGGGGGACTAGCGTCTACGAGCAGTACTTC. The variable domain in full, completed from reference TRBV5-1 and TRBJ2-7, reads KAGVTQTPRYLIKTRGQQVTLSCSPISGHRSVSWYQQTPGQGLQFLFEYFSETQRNKGNFPGRFSGRQFSNSRSEMNVSTLELGDSALYLCASSLGGTSVYEQYFGPGTRLTVT.

The rearrangement joins TRBV28 to TRBJ1-1, with TRBD1 matching over 11 bases. This CDR3 is built from 14 residues. Germline assignment: CDR1 MDHEN and CDR2 SYDVKM. The V and J ends lost 2 bases and 11 bases, in that order; junction bases with no gene match: 7. CDR3 DNA: TGTGCCAGCAGTTTACGGTCGGGGACAGGGGGGGCTTTCTTT. This gives the protein CASSLRSGTGGAFF.

This clone has only a few counts. The chain is built from TRBV7-9 and TRBJ2-6; D unresolved. V was trimmed by 8 bases and J by 0 bases, leaving 11 bases between them. This CDR3 region has 15 residues. CDR1 and CDR2 (germline): SEHNR, FQNEAQ (reference sequence). The CDR3 here is CASSTGLSGANVLTF. DNA for the CDR3: TGTGCCAGCTCCACTGGCCTCTCTGGGGCCAACGTCCTGACTTTC. Complete variable domain (other parts from reference TRBV7-9 and TRBJ2-6): DTGVSQNPRHKITKRGQNVTFRCDPISEHNRLYWYRQTLGQGPEFLTYFQNEAQLEKSRLLSDRFSAERPKGSFSTLEIQRTEQGDSAMYLCASSTGLSGANVLTFGAGSRLTVL.

The genes are TRBV6-1 and TRBJ1-3, with D possibly TRBD1 on 5 matching bases. CDR3 length equals 14 residues. Germline V CDR1 and CDR2: MNHNS, SASEGT. V dropped 3 bases and J dropped 3 bases, with 9 bases sitting between them. Written as DNA, the CDR3 is TGTGCCAGCAGTGATTTAGGGGTTGGAAACACCATATATTTT. The encoded protein is CASSDLGVGNTIYF.

This chain connects TRBV6-1 to TRBJ2-7; possibly TRBD1 for D (6 bases). V was trimmed by 5 bases and J by 2 bases, leaving 16 bases between them. CDR3 length: 15 amino acids. Per germline, CDR1 MNHNS and CDR2 SASEGT. The CDR3 DNA reads TGTGCCAGCAGTTCCACCGGGACACCAACCTACGAGCAGTACTTC. Translating gives CASSSTGTPTYEQYF.

V is TRBV7-2 and J is TRBJ2-1; tentatively, D is TRBD1 (6 bases). The CDR3 runs to 13 residues. Germline-derived CDR1 and CDR2 are SGHTA and FQGNSA. V lost 4 bases to trimming and J lost 4 bases, with 8 bases between them. CDR3 bases: TGTGCCAGCAGCTCGACAGGATACAATGAGCAGTTCTTC. Its protein is CASSSTGYNEQFF.

The CDR3 region is CATCGQGGTEAFF. The CDR3 DNA is TGTGCCACCTGCGGACAGGGGGGGACTGAAGCTTTCTTT. The chain joins TRBV19 to TRBJ1-1, with 10 bases lining up with TRBD1. The junction had 7 bases not matched to a gene; V was cut back by 10 bases and J by 5 bases. The CDR3 covers 13 residues. The V gene's germline CDR1 is LNHDA and CDR2 SQIVND (reference sequence).

The rearrangement uses TRBV7-2 and TRBJ1-5; TRBD1 agrees at 8 bases. The V segment lost 5 bases and the J segment 2 bases; nucleotides outside the gene matches: 11. Germline CDR1 SGHTA, CDR2 FQGNSA. The CDR3 contains 17 residues. CDR3: CASSPRRTGNRNQPQHF. The DNA for the CDR3 is TGTGCCAGCAGCCCCCGTCGGACAGGGAATCGCAATCAGCCCCAGCATTTT.

The gene calls are TRBV28 and TRBJ1-2; D not certain. Germline lookup yields CDR1 MDHEN and CDR2 SYDVKM. This CDR3 contains 11 residues. Trimming removed 6 bases at V and 5 bases at J, with 7 bases between. CDR3 sequence: CASSGLYGYTF. CDR3 sequence (DNA): TGTGCCAGCAGCGGGTTGTATGGCTACACCTTC.

This clone is a singleton in its sample. The chain joins TRBV7-8 to TRBJ2-1; 13 bases match TRBD2. Germline V lookup: CDR1 SGHVS, CDR2 FQNEAQ. The V segment lost 5 bases and the J segment 8 bases; nucleotides outside the gene matches: 6. This CDR3 contains 15 residues. CDR3 coding DNA: TGTGCCAGCAGCCCCGGACTAGCGGGAGTTCATGAGCAGTTCTTC. It codes for CASSPGLAGVHEQFF.

This clone was seen only a few times. V is TRBV19 and J is TRBJ1-2, with 7 bases fitting TRBD1. The CDR3 sequence is 14 residues long. Unmatched junction bases numbered 5, after V lost 2 bases and J lost 5 bases. Germline CDR1 LNHDA, CDR2 SQIVND (reference sequence). The CDR3 DNA reads TGTGCCAGTAGTATATTCGGGACAGCGTATGGCTACACCTTC. Translating gives CASSIFGTAYGYTF.

The gene calls are TRBV9 and TRBJ2-7; D tentatively fits TRBD1 or TRBD2 (5 bases each). CDR1 SGDLS and CDR2 YYNGEE come from the germline V gene. V gave up 0 bases and J gave up 4 bases, with 11 bases separating them. The CDR3 length is 14 residues. Here the CDR3 DNA reads TGTGCCAGCAGCGTAGTTCCTGAGGGGTACGAGCAGTACTTC. This translates into CASSVVPEGYEQYF. Based on the CDR3 plus reference TRBV9 and TRBJ2-7, the full variable domain is DSGVTQTPKHLITATGQRVTLRCSPRSGDLSVYWYQQSLDQGLQFLIQYYNGEERAKGNILERFSAQQFPDLHSELNLSSLELGDSALYFCASSVVPEGYEQYFGPGTRLTVT.

The chain recombines TRBV5-1 with TRBJ1-2; TRBD1 aligns across 7 bases. The CDR3 covers 13 residues. V trimming: 5 bases; J trimming: 7 bases; junction bases outside the gene matches: 8. The germline V gene has CDR1 SGHRS and CDR2 YFSETQ. The CDR3 DNA sequence: TGCGCCAGCAGTCGCGACAGGGTGTCTGGCTACACCTTC. Its translation is CASSRDRVSGYTF.

In this sample, this clone turned up a few times. Since the CDR3 does not end with the conserved phenylalanine or tryptophan, this likely comes from a read error. It is unclear where the CDR3 begins or ends on the DNA, so no DNA is shown, and the CDR3 is as TCRdb lists it. The CDR3 loop is CASSLAGHA. This chain links TRBV5-1 with TRBJ2-3. The germline gives CDR1 SGHRS, CDR2 YFSETQ. From its first to its last residue, the CDR3 has 9 amino acids.

Points on this clone: A single base separates this from a much larger clone, so it may be a read error. This sample includes further DNA sequences coding for the same CDR3. The chain uses TRBV2 and TRBJ2-3; D is perhaps TRBD1 (5 bases). Germline loops: CDR1 SNHLY, CDR2 FYNNEI. V dropped 1 base and J dropped 6 bases, with 14 bases sitting between them. The CDR3 runs 15 residues. CDR3 nucleotide sequence: TGTGCCAGCAGTGAAGAGGGGCAGGGTGGGGATACGCAGTATTTT. Protein: CASSEEGQGGDTQYF.